Presented here are 28 T cell receptor beta chains from one specimen sequenced in a study of sequential checkpoint blockade in melanoma. The treatment here: randomized to nivolumab then ipilimumab (arm A) or the reverse (arm B). Profiled with immunoSEQ multiplex PCR; TCRdb holds only in-frame clones, not every one. The table lists more than 7,500 clones, around 60% of them singletons. The specimen comprised CD8+ T cells sorted from blood (inferred from file names), sampled from a patient given nivolumab and ipilimumab in sequence. These TCRs come from a human donor with melanoma.

This clone was detected ten times or more. The chain carries TRBV21-1 and TRBJ2-3; the table calls TRBD1, which could not be checked here. TRBV21-1 is a pseudogene segment. CDR3 length equals 16 residues. The chain's CDR3 is CASSKVRQGRTDTQYF. CDR3 sequence (DNA): TGTGCCAGCAGCAAAGTAAGGCAGGGGAGAACAGATACGCAGTATTTT.

This sequence joins TRBV9 and TRBJ2-1, with 8 positions matching TRBD1. CDR1 and CDR2 from the germline V gene are SGDLS and YYNGEE. CDR3 size: 16 residues. V shed 4 bases, J shed 8 bases, and the junction held 14 bases outside the gene matches. The CDR3 bases are TGTGCCAGCAGCCCCCGCTTGGGACAGGCTTTGGATGAGCAGTTCTTC. Protein product: CASSPRLGQALDEQFF.

This chain's CDR3 is CASSEAGGTGELFF. The DNA of the CDR3 is TGTGCCAGCAGTGAAGCGGGGGGCACCGGGGAGCTGTTTTTT. The chain combines TRBV6-4 with TRBJ2-2, with TRBD2 matching 9 bases. Trimming cost V 3 bases and J 4 bases; bases outside gene matches: 0. This CDR3 has 14 amino acids. The V gene's germline CDR1 is MRHNA and CDR2 SNTAGT.

The chain employs TRBV11-2 and TRBJ2-7; a possible D gene is TRBD1 (5 bases). Germline loops: CDR1 SGHAT, CDR2 FQNNGV. The CDR3 spans 13 residues. V lost 5 bases to trimming and J lost 4 bases, with 12 bases between them. The CDR3 spells CASSRGSAYEQYF. Written as DNA, the CDR3 is TGTGCCAGCAGCAGGGGCAGTGCTTACGAGCAGTACTTC.

This chain links TRBV5-5 with TRBJ1-5; D not resolved. The CDR3 spans 17 residues. The V and J ends lost 4 bases and 0 bases respectively, with 17 bases between them. CDR1 is SGHKS and CDR2 is YYEKEE in the germline V gene (reference sequence). The CDR3 coding sequence is TGTGCCAGCAGCCAAGCGGAGACTGAAAATAGCAATCAGCCCCAGCATTTT. Translation gives CASSQAETENSNQPQHF.

This chain connects TRBV14 to TRBJ1-4; D gene uncertain. Trimming left V 3 bases short and J 7 bases short, with 9 bases between. The CDR3 is made up of 13 amino acids. The germline V gene has CDR1 SGHDN and CDR2 FVKESK. The CDR3 sequence: CASSHRGGEKLFF. Written as DNA, the CDR3 is TGTGCCAGCAGCCATCGGGGAGGTGAAAAACTGTTTTTT.

V gene TRBV10-2 combines with J gene TRBJ2-2; TRBD1 aligns across 7 bases. The length of the CDR3 is 15 residues. V shed 4 bases and J 1 base; nucleotides not matched to a gene: 3. CDR1 and CDR2 (germline): WSHSY, SAAADI. The CDR3 here is CASSATGLNTGELFF. DNA for the CDR3: TGCGCCAGCAGTGCGACAGGGCTGAACACCGGGGAGCTGTTTTTT.

The rearrangement links TRBV7-6 to TRBJ2-1; TRBD2 aligns across 16 bases. Germline CDR1 reads SGHVS; CDR2 reads FNYEAQ. V shed 5 bases, J shed 12 bases, and the junction held 19 bases outside the gene matches. This CDR3 region has 19 residues. CDR3 sequence: CASSGPGLAGGSHIHGQFF. DNA for the CDR3: TGTGCCAGCAGCGGACCGGGACTAGCGGGAGGGTCCCATATCCATGGGCAGTTCTTC.

In regard to this clone: A far larger clone lies a single base away; this is likely a read error. Other DNA sequences in this specimen translate into the identical CDR3. The chain carries TRBV14 and TRBJ2-1; 9 positions match TRBD1. Germline values: CDR1 SGHDN, CDR2 FVKESK. This CDR3 is built from 16 residues. For the CDR3, the DNA is TGTGCCAGCAGCCAAGTTCCGGGACAGGGAGACAATGACCAGTTCTTC. Amino acids: CASSQVPGQGDNDQFF.

The V and J genes are TRBV2 and TRBJ2-1; the match to TRBD1 covers 9 bases. Germline V gene data show CDR1 as SNHLY and CDR2 as FYNNEI. The CDR3 extends over 17 amino acids. The J segment lost 4 bases and the V segment lost 6 bases, leaving 13 bases of the junction unmatched. CDR3 in amino acids: CASRPLPGTGLYNEQFF. In nucleotides, the CDR3 is TGTGCCAGCAGGCCACTTCCCGGGACAGGGCTATACAATGAGCAGTTCTTC.

The V call is TRBV6-4, the J call TRBJ2-3, with D unclear. Germline assignment: CDR1 MRHNA and CDR2 SNTAGT. This CDR3 is 15 amino acids long. Trimming took 0 bases from V and 1 from J, leaving 8 bases between them. This CDR3 is CASSDSVSGTDTQYF. The DNA for the CDR3 is TGTGCCAGCAGTGACTCAGTTTCGGGCACAGATACGCAGTATTTT.

The chain's CDR3 is CASSTDRGDEQFF. CDR3 bases: TGTGCCAGCAGCACAGACAGGGGTGATGAGCAGTTCTTC. The rearrangement uses TRBV7-3 and TRBJ2-1, with 8 bases fitting TRBD1. The CDR3 length is 13 residues. Germline V gene lookup returns CDR1 SGHTA and CDR2 FQGTGA. Losses at the gene ends were 5 bases for V and 8 bases for J; bases not matched to a gene: 5.

This chain links TRBV5-6 with TRBJ2-1; D unclear. Trimming pared 1 base from V and 7 bases from J, leaving 6 bases between. CDR3 length: 12 amino acids. Germline CDR1 is SGHDT and CDR2 is YYEEEE. For the CDR3, the DNA is TGTGCCAGCAGCTTGATACGGAATGAGCAGTTCTTC. Translating it yields CASSLIRNEQFF.

In this sample, this clone turned up once. This rearrangement joins TRBV5-8 to TRBJ2-3, with 9 bases lining up with TRBD1. The CDR3 sequence is 13 residues long. Germline V gene lookup returns CDR1 SGHTS and CDR2 YDEGEE. V shed 7 bases and J 4 bases; nucleotides not matched to a gene: 4. The CDR3 DNA sequence: TGTGCCAGCCGGGACAGGGAGTCAGATACGCAGTATTTT. Translated, it gives CASRDRESDTQYF.

A few counts support this clone. The chain's CDR3 is CASSLRSRGDTQYF. The CDR3 coding sequence is TGTGCCAGCAGCTTGAGGAGCAGGGGGGATACGCAGTATTTT. This rearrangement joins TRBV5-5 to TRBJ2-3, with 7 bases aligning to TRBD1. This CDR3 is built from 14 residues. Germline V gene sequence: CDR1 SGHKS, CDR2 YYEKEE (reference sequence). The V gene end was trimmed by 1 base and the J gene end by 6 bases; junction bases not matched to a gene: 5.

This chain uses TRBV20-1 with TRBJ1-2; no firm D call. The V end lost 2 bases, the J end lost 7 bases, and 8 bases lay between the germline ends. The CDR3 spans 11 residues. Germline V gives CDR1 DFQATT, CDR2 SNEGSKA (reference sequence). The chain's CDR3 is CSARSGVGYTF. Written as DNA, the CDR3 is TGCAGTGCTAGAAGCGGGGTTGGCTACACCTTC.

Of note for this clone: Other DNA variants within this sample encode the same CDR3. The chain joins TRBV6-5 to TRBJ1-4; 7 nucleotides line up with TRBD1. The CDR3 runs 13 residues. The V and J ends lost 2 bases and 10 bases, in that order; junction bases with no gene match: 4. The germline V gene encodes CDR1 MNHEY and CDR2 SVGAGI. The CDR3, as DNA: TGTGCCAGCAGTTACACCTCAGGGGGAAAACTGTTTTTT. Residues: CASSYTSGGKLFF.

This clone was counted a single time. The rearrangement uses TRBV7-9 and TRBJ2-5; 7 bases agree with TRBD1. Trimming removed 1 base from V and 5 bases from J; junction bases left unmatched: 7. Germline CDR1 reads SEHNR; CDR2 reads FQNEAQ (reference sequence). The CDR3 sequence is 15 residues long. DNA for the CDR3: TGTGCCAGCAGCTTAGGACCAGGGGGTCTGGAGACCCAGTACTTC. This encodes CASSLGPGGLETQYF. Drawing the rest from reference TRBV7-9 and TRBJ2-5, the complete variable domain is DTGVSQNPRHKITKRGQNVTFRCDPISEHNRLYWYRQTLGQGPEFLTYFQNEAQLEKSRLLSDRFSAERPKGSFSTLEIQRTEQGDSAMYLCASSLGPGGLETQYFGPGTRLLVL.

The chain has TRBV7-9 and TRBJ2-1; 8 positions agree with TRBD2. The CDR3 length is 14 residues. Germline CDR1 and CDR2: SEHNR and FQNEAQ (reference sequence). With 5 bases clipped from V and 6 bases from J, the junction kept 6 bases outside the gene matches. The CDR3 protein is CASSLLAGFNEQFF. Here the CDR3 DNA reads TGTGCCAGCAGCCTGCTAGCGGGTTTCAATGAGCAGTTCTTC.

V is TRBV7-9 and J is TRBJ1-2; D remains unclear. The CDR3 loop spans 14 amino acids. CDR1 SEHNR and CDR2 FQNEAQ come from the germline V gene (reference sequence). The V gene lost 2 bases and the J gene lost 2 bases, with 9 bases spanning the gap. The CDR3 bases are TGTGCCAGCAGCTTACTCCCGTCGAACTATGGCTACACCTTC. Its translation: CASSLLPSNYGYTF.

This clone was seen a handful of times. The rearrangement joins TRBV6-5 to TRBJ1-5; TRBD1 matches 9 bases. Germline loops: CDR1 MNHEY, CDR2 SVGAGI. The CDR3 length is 11 residues. V was pared by 2 bases and J by 16 bases, with 3 bases of the junction left unmatched. DNA for the CDR3: TGTGCCAGCAGTTACGACAGGGGGGTACATTTT. Its translation is CASSYDRGVHF.

This clone was seen more than once but under ten times. The chain is built from TRBV27 and TRBJ1-1; D gene unclear. V was shortened by 6 bases and J by 5 bases, with 13 bases between the two germline ends. Per the germline V gene, CDR1 is MNHEY and CDR2 is SMNVEV (reference sequence). CDR3 length equals 13 residues. CDR3: CASSLNPGTEAFF. CDR3 nucleotides: TGTGCCAGCAGCCTAAATCCGGGGACTGAAGCTTTCTTT.

A single count supports this clone. The V gene is TRBV7-9, the J gene TRBJ1-4; 7 bases fit TRBD1. The CDR3 length is 17 residues. Germline assignment: CDR1 SEHNR and CDR2 FQNEAQ (reference sequence). Trimming took 2 bases from V and 0 from J; bases not matched to a gene: 6. In DNA form, the CDR3 reads TGTGCCAGCAGCTTAAAGGGGACAGAACCAACTAATGAAAAACTGTTTTTT. Translated: CASSLKGTEPTNEKLFF.

The chain recombines TRBV19 with TRBJ2-7; possible D gene TRBD2, 7 bases. The CDR3 has 14 amino acids. Germline V gene lookup returns CDR1 LNHDA and CDR2 SQIVND (reference sequence). With 3 bases removed from V and 0 bases from J, the gap between germline ends came to 9 bases. Here the CDR3 reads CASSIGGRSYEQYF. The CDR3 nucleotides read TGTGCCAGTAGTATCGGGGGGCGCTCCTACGAGCAGTACTTC. Together with reference TRBV19 and TRBJ2-7, the CDR3 gives the full variable domain: DGGITQSPKYLFRKEGQNVTLSCEQNLNHDAMYWYRQDPGQGLRLIYYSQIVNDFQKGDIAEGYSVSREKKESFPLTVTSAQKNPTAFYLCASSIGGRSYEQYFGPGTRLTVT.

The chain carries TRBV7-9 and TRBJ2-5, with TRBD1 matching 11 bases. The DNA end lines up better with TRBJ2-7; the J call may be wrong. Germline V lookup: CDR1 SEHNR, CDR2 FQNEAQ (reference sequence). The CDR3 is made up of 14 amino acids. The CDR3: CASTPGTGGYEQYF. In DNA, the CDR3 is TGTGCCAGCACTCCCGGGACAGGGGGCTACGAGCAGTACTTC.

This chain joins TRBV10-1 and TRBJ1-5; a weak D match, TRBD1 (5 bases). This CDR3 contains 18 residues. Germline CDR1 reads WNHNN; CDR2 reads SYGVQD (reference sequence). Between the trimmed V and J ends, which lost 0 bases and 0 bases, there was a span of 15 bases. CDR3 coding DNA: TGCGCCAGCAGTGAGTCGAGGACACAGGACTATAGCAATCAGCCCCAGCATTTT. This encodes CASSESRTQDYSNQPQHF.

This clone was counted once. The chain links TRBV7-6 to TRBJ2-7, with D maybe TRBD2 (6 bases). The CDR3 covers 14 residues. CDR1 SGHVS and CDR2 FNYEAQ come from the germline V gene. Trimming cost V 1 base and J 2 bases, with 9 bases left between them. CDR3 nucleotide sequence: TGTGCCAGCAGCTTAGTGGGGGAGGCCTACGAGCAGTACTTC. Its protein product is CASSLVGEAYEQYF. Complete variable domain (other parts from reference TRBV7-6 and TRBJ2-7): GAGVSQSPRYKVTKRGQDVALRCDPISGHVSLYWYRQALGQGPEFLTYFNYEAQQDKSGLPNDRFSAERPEGSISTLTIQRTEQRDSAMYRCASSLVGEAYEQYFGPGTRLTVT.

The gene calls are TRBV19 and TRBJ1-2; D gene ambiguous. The CDR3 totals 15 residues. V dropped 5 bases and J dropped 8 bases, with 21 bases sitting between them. CDR1 and CDR2 (germline): LNHDA, SQIVND (reference sequence). CDR3 in amino acids: CASSSTHTSGRGYTF. Here the CDR3 DNA reads TGTGCCAGTAGTTCGACCCACACGTCCGGGAGGGGCTACACCTTC.